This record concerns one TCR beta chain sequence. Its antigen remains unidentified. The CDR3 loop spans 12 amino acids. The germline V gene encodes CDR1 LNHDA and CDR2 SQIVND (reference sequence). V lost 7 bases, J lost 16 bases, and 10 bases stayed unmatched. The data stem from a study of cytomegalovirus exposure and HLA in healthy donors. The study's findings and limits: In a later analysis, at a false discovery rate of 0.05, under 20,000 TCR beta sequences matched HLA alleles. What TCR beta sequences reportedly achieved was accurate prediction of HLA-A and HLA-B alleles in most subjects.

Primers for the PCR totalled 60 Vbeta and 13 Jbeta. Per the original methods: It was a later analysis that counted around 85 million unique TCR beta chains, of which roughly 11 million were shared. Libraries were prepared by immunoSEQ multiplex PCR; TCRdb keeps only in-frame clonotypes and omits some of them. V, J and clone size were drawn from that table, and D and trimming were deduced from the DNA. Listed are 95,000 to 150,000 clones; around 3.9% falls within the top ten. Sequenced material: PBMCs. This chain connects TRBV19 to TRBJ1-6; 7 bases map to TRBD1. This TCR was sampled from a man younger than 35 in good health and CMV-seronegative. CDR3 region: CASTPDRVRLHF. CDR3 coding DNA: TGTGCCAGTACCCCTGACAGGGTTCGACTCCACTTT.